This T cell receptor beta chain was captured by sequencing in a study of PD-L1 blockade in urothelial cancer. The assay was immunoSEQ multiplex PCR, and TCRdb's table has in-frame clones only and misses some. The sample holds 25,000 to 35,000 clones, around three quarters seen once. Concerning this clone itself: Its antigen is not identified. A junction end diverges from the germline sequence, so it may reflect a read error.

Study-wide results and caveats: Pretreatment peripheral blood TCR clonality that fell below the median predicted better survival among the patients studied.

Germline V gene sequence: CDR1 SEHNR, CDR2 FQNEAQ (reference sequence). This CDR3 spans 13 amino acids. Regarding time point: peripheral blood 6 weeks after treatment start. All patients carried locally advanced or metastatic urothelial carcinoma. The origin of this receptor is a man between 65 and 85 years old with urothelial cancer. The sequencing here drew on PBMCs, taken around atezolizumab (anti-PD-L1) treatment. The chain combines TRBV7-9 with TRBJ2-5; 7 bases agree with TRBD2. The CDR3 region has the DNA TGTGCCAGCAGCAGCGGGACGGATGGTCCGCCCCACTTC. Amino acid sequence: CASSSGTDGPPHF.